This T cell receptor (beta chain) was sequenced for a study of T-cell memory formation after mild COVID-19. cDNA libraries for TCR alpha and TCR beta, carrying sample barcodes and UMIs, came from 5'RACE with constant-segment primers. Each CDR3 protein gets one entry after TCRdb re-called the 5' RACE reads with MiXCR. The repertoire has fewer than 250,000 distinct CDR3 sequences, about a sixth of them found once; the top ten carry 2.4%. There are 17 residues in the CDR3. Trimming removed 5 bases from V and 1 base from J; junction bases left unmatched: 13. CDR1 is SGHRS and CDR2 is YFSETQ in the germline V gene. This clonotype was seen a handful of times. The antigen is undetermined. General study points: Still unconfirmed is whether the second-wave clones peaking on day 37 recognized SARS-CoV-2. CD4+ clones that contracted lay mainly in CM and EM; CD8+ ones lay in EMRA. From day 15 to 85, contracting clones were balanced between CD4 and CD8, whereas later expanders leaned toward CD4+.

Material: PBMCs or a T cell subset sorted from them (not recorded which). The genes are TRBV5-1 and TRBJ2-5, with 8 bases lining up with TRBD2. The clonotype was recovered from an adult woman who had mild COVID-19 (a few samples of this study predate the infection). Cell type and time point are not known. CDR3 nucleotides: TGCGCCAGCAGACTCTACCACTCGCGGGAGGTCCAAGAGACCCAGTACTTC. This codes for CASRLYHSREVQETQYF.